The rows below give T cell receptor beta chains drawn from one sample of a study of T cell responses to AZD1222 COVID-19 vaccine. Repertoires were generated with immunoSEQ multiplex PCR, while TCRdb's copy carries only in-frame clones and drops some. The top ten clones hold about 15% of a sample with about 56,000 clones, roughly 88% of them seen once. The source material was peripheral blood, sampled on day 0 of AZD1222 vaccination. The source is an adult in good health. Each CDR3 is given with its conserved first and last residue. The D gene is left open where the match is weak.

TRBJ2-1,TRBV2,TRBD2,CASSERRGSGEQFF
TRBJ1-3,TRBV29-1,NA,CSVEDRGRGASGNTIYF
TRBJ1-2,TRBV27,TRBD1,CASNASGTDYGYTF
TRBJ1-2,TRBV2,NA,CASKVHSNYGYTF
TRBJ2-3,TRBV5-8,NA,CASSLAQTDTQYF
TRBJ1-2,TRBV7-9,NA,CASQGSQDLIAYGYTF
TRBJ2-3,TRBV11-2,NA,CASSSPLDRMIGTDTQYF
TRBJ2-4,TRBV2,NA,CASRPQGNIQYF
TRBJ1-1,TRBV25-1,TRBD1,CASSHRGRGPNTEAFF
TRBJ2-2,TRBV7-3,NA,CASSPLARNTGELFF
TRBJ1-3,TRBV19,NA,CASSIDRQPGNTIYF
TRBJ2-3,TRBV21-1,NA,CASSKGPCRENTDTQYF
TRBJ2-1,TRBV4-1,TRBD2,CASSQASITGTNYNEQFF